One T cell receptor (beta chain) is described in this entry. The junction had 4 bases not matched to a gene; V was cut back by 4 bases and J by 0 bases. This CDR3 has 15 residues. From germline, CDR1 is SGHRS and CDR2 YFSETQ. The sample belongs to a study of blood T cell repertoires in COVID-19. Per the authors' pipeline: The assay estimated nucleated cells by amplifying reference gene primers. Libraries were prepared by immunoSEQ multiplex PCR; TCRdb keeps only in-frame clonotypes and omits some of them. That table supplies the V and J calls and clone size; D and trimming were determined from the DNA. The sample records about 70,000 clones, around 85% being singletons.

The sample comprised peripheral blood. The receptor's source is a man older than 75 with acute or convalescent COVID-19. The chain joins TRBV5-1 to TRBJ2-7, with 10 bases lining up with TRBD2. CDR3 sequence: CASSATSGASYEQYF. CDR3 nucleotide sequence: TGCGCCAGCAGCGCAACTAGCGGGGCCTCCTACGAGCAGTACTTC.